The 31 T cell receptor beta chains below come from one sample, sequenced in a study of identical twins. TCRdb re-called the 5' RACE reads with MiXCR, one entry per CDR3 protein. This sample carries 420,000 or so distinct CDR3 sequences, less than 20% of them seen once, and the ten largest clones take less than 15%. Sequencing was performed on naive T cells sorted from blood. Receptors were obtained from a man aged 45-65 years in good health.

In this sample, this clonotype turned up many times. CDR3 sequence (DNA): TGTGCCAGCAGCTTTACCGCTAACTATGGCTACACCTTC. Amino acids: CASSFTANYGYTF. The V call is TRBV5-5, the J call TRBJ1-2; D gene ambiguous. Trimming took off 2 bases at V and 0 bases at J, with 5 bases between the two ends. Germline V lookup: CDR1 SGHKS, CDR2 YYEKEE (reference sequence). CDR3 size: 13 residues.

The rearrangement joins TRBV29-1 to TRBJ2-7, with D hard to call. Trimming stripped 7 bases from V and 5 bases from J, with 12 bases between. The CDR3 length is 11 residues. Germline V lookup: CDR1 SQVTM, CDR2 ANQGSEA. DNA of the CDR3: TGCAGCGCGAGAGGTGGGAACGAGCAGTACTTC. Its translation is CSARGGNEQYF.

The chain employs TRBV7-2 and TRBJ2-2; D may be TRBD2 (6 bases). The CDR3 extends over 16 amino acids. The germline V gene encodes CDR1 SGHTA and CDR2 FQGNSA. V shed 0 bases and J shed 4 bases, with 12 bases lying between them. The CDR3 DNA follows: TGTGCCAGCAGCTTAGCGAGTGGAGGGAGCACCGGGGAGCTGTTTTTT. Its translation: CASSLASGGSTGELFF.

The chain is built from TRBV20-1 and TRBJ2-3, with TRBD2 matching 12 bases. This CDR3 comprises 15 residues. Germline trimming cut 2 bases from V and 3 bases from J; bases unmatched to any gene: 3. Looked up from germline, CDR1 is DFQATT and CDR2 is SNEGSKA (reference sequence). CDR3 nucleotide sequence: TGCAGTGCTAGACGGACTAGCGGGACGACAGATACGCAGTATTTT. Amino acid sequence: CSARRTSGTTDTQYF.

This clonotype was picked up a small number of times. The CDR3 DNA reads TGTGCCGGGGGACAGGGGGCGAGGCAGCCCCAGCATTTT. Translating it yields CAGGQGARQPQHF. This chain connects TRBV19 to TRBJ1-5; 12 nucleotides align to TRBD1. V lost 11 bases and J lost 7; bases outside the gene matches: 6. Germline V CDR1 and CDR2: LNHDA, SQIVND (reference sequence). This CDR3 has 13 amino acids. Combining the CDR3 with reference TRBV19 and TRBJ1-5 gives the whole variable domain DGGITQSPKYLFRKEGQNVTLSCEQNLNHDAMYWYRQDPGQGLRLIYYSQIVNDFQKGDIAEGYSVSREKKESFPLTVTSAQKNPTAFYLCAGGQGARQPQHFGDGTRLSIL.

Of note for this clonotype: Since a much larger clone is just one base distant, this may be a read error. CDR3 sequence: CATSDVDTSYSEQFF. CDR3 in DNA: TGTGCCACCAGTGATGTGGACACCAGCTACAGTGAGCAGTTCTTC. J is TRBJ2-1 and V is TRBV24-1, with D tentatively TRBD1 (5 bases). Germline CDR1 and CDR2: KGHDR and SFDVKD. CDR3 length equals 15 residues.

Ten or more counts support this clonotype. The V gene is TRBV29-1, the J gene TRBJ1-1, with D perhaps matching TRBD1 (6 bases). Trimming removed 1 base from V and 4 bases from J, with 7 bases in between. Germline V lookup: CDR1 SQVTM, CDR2 ANQGSEA. CDR3 size: 12 residues. The CDR3 here is CSVEVGATEAFF. The CDR3 DNA sequence: TGCAGCGTTGAAGTGGGGGCCACTGAAGCTTTCTTT.

This chain uses TRBV15 with TRBJ2-1, with 8 bases fitting TRBD2. After removal of 6 bases from V and 9 bases from J, the junction contained 16 bases not matched to a gene. This CDR3 has 16 amino acids. Germline CDR1 is LNHNV and CDR2 is YYDKDF (reference sequence). The CDR3 DNA reads as TGTGCCACCAGACGGACCGTAAAAGCGGGGGAGGGTGAGCAGTTCTTC. The encoded protein is CATRRTVKAGEGEQFF.

This clonotype was picked up a small number of times. This chain links TRBV11-1 with TRBJ2-6; D is perhaps TRBD1 (5 bases). Trimming shortened V by 5 bases and J by 0 bases, and 20 bases separated the two germline ends. This CDR3 spans 19 amino acids. Per the germline V gene, CDR1 is SGHAT and CDR2 is FQDESV (reference sequence). The CDR3 coding sequence is TGTGCCAGCAGCACCAATCGCCCACAGGATAGCTCTGGGGCCAACGTCCTGACTTTC. It yields the protein CASSTNRPQDSSGANVLTF.

This clonotype has at least ten counts. The chain is built from TRBV9 and TRBJ2-1; 7 positions agree with TRBD2. The CDR3 spans 15 residues. The germline V gene has CDR1 SGDLS and CDR2 YYNGEE. J was trimmed by 1 base and V by 5 bases; bases with no gene match: 6. CDR3 bases: TGTGCCAGCAGTCCCAGGGAGGGGTCCTACAATGAGCAGTTCTTC. Translated, it gives CASSPREGSYNEQFF.

The V and J genes are TRBV19 and TRBJ1-2; D remains ambiguous. This CDR3 is 14 amino acids long. V dropped 5 bases and J dropped 4 bases, with 14 bases sitting between them. Germline CDR1 is LNHDA and CDR2 is SQIVND (reference sequence). CDR3 amino acids: CASSAKVRFYGYTF. CDR3 coding DNA: TGTGCCAGTAGTGCCAAGGTCCGGTTCTATGGCTACACCTTC.

The rearrangement links TRBV12-3 or TRBV12-4 to TRBJ2-1, with D tentatively TRBD2 (9 bases). V was clipped by 5 bases and J by 9 bases, with 20 bases between them. The CDR3 loop spans 15 amino acids. The CDR3 DNA sequence: TGTGCCAGCAGTCTCCAGGGGGCGGGGGGGCGTGAGCAGTTCTTC. Translation gives CASSLQGAGGREQFF.

The CDR3 spells CASSFQTRNLHEQYF. The CDR3 DNA follows: TGTGCCAGCAGCTTTCAAACACGAAACCTCCACGAGCAGTACTTC. V is TRBV5-6 and J is TRBJ2-7; D gene ambiguous. CDR1 is SGHDT and CDR2 is YYEEEE in the germline V gene. V lost 2 bases to trimming and J lost 5 bases, with 17 bases between them. There are 15 residues in the CDR3. Full variable domain (outside the CDR3, taken from reference TRBV5-6 and TRBJ2-7): DAGVTQSPTHLIKTRGQQVTLRCSPKSGHDTVSWYQQALGQGPQFIFQYYEEEERQRGNFPDRFSGHQFPNYSSELNVNALLLGDSALYLCASSFQTRNLHEQYFGPGTRLTVT.

This clonotype was seen once. The chain links TRBV27 to TRBJ1-5; no definite D call. The CDR3 runs 14 residues. V was clipped by 5 bases and J by 9 bases, with 17 bases between them. Germline V gives CDR1 MNHEY, CDR2 SMNVEV (reference sequence). The CDR3 spells CASSAASVMRPQHF. CDR3 bases: TGTGCCAGCAGTGCTGCGTCTGTTATGCGGCCCCAGCATTTT.

This clonotype was detected a few times. The V call is TRBV28, the J call TRBJ2-3; maybe TRBD2 (6 bases). Germline CDR1 MDHEN, CDR2 SYDVKM. V was cut by 6 bases and J by 1 base, with 26 bases left in between. This CDR3 region has 19 residues. CDR3 sequence (DNA): TGTGCCAGCAGGAATCCGGGACTCATCACCCCCCGTGGCACAGATACGCAGTATTTT. Translated: CASRNPGLITPRGTDTQYF. The full variable domain, in which reference TRBV28 and TRBJ2-3 provide the parts outside the CDR3, is DVKVTQSSRYLVKRTGEKVFLECVQDMDHENMFWYRQDPGLGLRLIYFSYDVKMKEKGDIPEGYSVSREKKERFSLILESASTNQTSMYLCASRNPGLITPRGTDTQYFGPGTRLTVL.

The CDR3 reads CASSPLPLGEQFF. The CDR3 DNA follows: TGTGCCAGCAGCCCTCTCCCGCTCGGTGAGCAGTTCTTC. The chain employs TRBV6-2 or TRBV6-3 and TRBJ2-1; unclear D gene. Germline CDR1 reads MNHEY; CDR2 reads SVGEGT. The CDR3 has 13 residues. Trimming took off 6 bases at V and 9 bases at J, with 15 bases between the two ends.

CDR3 sequence: CASSLGDRGRTQPQHF. The DNA of the CDR3 is TGTGCCAGCAGCTTGGGTGACAGGGGGCGGACTCAGCCCCAGCATTTT. V gene TRBV7-2 combines with J gene TRBJ1-5, with 10 bases fitting TRBD1. CDR3 length: 16 amino acids. CDR1 is SGHTA, CDR2 FQGNSA, per germline. Losses at the gene ends were 3 bases for V and 6 bases for J; bases not matched to a gene: 8.

The sample holds a few counts of this clonotype. The chain recombines TRBV6-5 with TRBJ2-1; no clear D gene. The V end lost 1 base, the J end lost 7 bases, and 20 bases lay between the germline ends. The germline CDR1 and CDR2 sequences are MNHEY and SVGAGI. The CDR3 is 17 amino acids. CDR3 residues: CASSYWATPTNRNEQFF. The DNA for the CDR3 is TGTGCCAGCAGTTACTGGGCGACCCCGACAAATCGGAATGAGCAGTTCTTC.

The J gene is TRBJ1-1, the V gene TRBV6-1, with D unclear. The germline V and J ends were trimmed by 6 bases and 6 bases, with 14 bases remaining between them. Germline V gene sequence: CDR1 MNHNS, CDR2 SASEGT. The CDR3 length is 13 residues. CDR3 amino acids: CASRRPVGSEAFF. The CDR3 coding sequence is TGTGCCAGCAGGAGACCGGTGGGGTCTGAAGCTTTCTTT.

The chain recombines TRBV5-1 with TRBJ2-2; 10 nucleotides agree with TRBD1. The CDR3 length is 15 residues. Per germline, CDR1 SGHRS and CDR2 YFSETQ. The V and J ends lost 0 bases and 7 bases, in that order; junction bases with no gene match: 3. The CDR3 protein is CASSLAGTGVGELFF. For the CDR3, the DNA is TGCGCCAGCAGCTTGGCCGGGACAGGGGTCGGGGAGCTGTTTTTT.

This clonotype was seen more than once but under ten times. The CDR3 here is CASSQDPAGGLRAETQYF. The CDR3 DNA reads as TGCGCCAGCAGCCAAGATCCAGCGGGGGGCCTTAGAGCGGAGACCCAGTACTTC. The chain recombines TRBV4-3 with TRBJ2-5; 9 bases map to TRBD2. With V trimmed by 0 bases and J by 5 bases, 13 bases remained unmatched. Per the germline V gene, CDR1 is LGHNA and CDR2 is YSLEER. This CDR3 has 18 amino acids.

The chain carries TRBV5-1 and TRBJ2-3; no reliable D call. From germline, CDR1 is SGHRS and CDR2 YFSETQ. Deletions cut 4 bases from V and 4 bases from J, with 16 bases between. The CDR3 totals 15 residues. This CDR3 is CASSPNGLVADTQYF. The DNA of the CDR3 is TGCGCCAGCAGCCCGAATGGGTTGGTTGCAGATACGCAGTATTTT.

This clonotype was picked up many times. V is TRBV9 and J is TRBJ2-3; D gene ambiguous. Germline CDR1 is SGDLS and CDR2 is YYNGEE. This CDR3 is built from 14 residues. V gave up 3 bases and J gave up 6 bases, with 14 bases separating them. The CDR3, as DNA: TGTGCCAGCAGCGCCCCGTACATGGGTGATACGCAGTATTTT. Translating it yields CASSAPYMGDTQYF.

The V call is TRBV25-1, the J call TRBJ2-7, with D tentatively TRBD1 (5 bases). This CDR3 has 13 residues. Germline CDR1 reads MGHDK; CDR2 reads SYGVNS. V shed 4 bases and J shed 6 bases, with 13 bases lying between them. CDR3 coding DNA: TGTGCCAGCAGTGCCACAGGAATGAGCGAGCAGTACTTC. This gives the protein CASSATGMSEQYF.

This clonotype showed up many times. The CDR3 reads CASSRLAGAHEQFF. CDR3 nucleotides: TGTGCCAGCAGTCGCCTAGCGGGAGCCCATGAGCAGTTCTTC. The chain joins TRBV6-1 to TRBJ2-1, with 10 bases lining up with TRBD2. With V trimmed by 5 bases and J by 8 bases, 6 bases remained unmatched. The germline gives CDR1 MNHNS, CDR2 SASEGT. CDR3 size: 14 residues.

This clonotype came up a few times. The rearrangement links TRBV10-3 to TRBJ2-7, with 9 bases that match TRBD1. V was clipped by 6 bases and J by 2 bases; unmatched bases: 5. Germline CDR1 and CDR2: ENHRY and SYGVKD. CDR3 length equals 14 residues. The DNA for the CDR3 is TGTGCCATCAGAGGACAGGGGCTTACCTACGAGCAGTACTTC. It encodes CAIRGQGLTYEQYF.

This clonotype was observed once. The V gene is TRBV24-1, the J gene TRBJ2-1, with 8 nucleotides matching TRBD2. V gave up 5 bases and J gave up 0 bases; unmatched junction bases: 11. The length of the CDR3 is 18 residues. Germline V gives CDR1 KGHDR, CDR2 SFDVKD. The chain's CDR3 is CATSGGSGKKSSYNEQFF. The DNA for the CDR3 is TGTGCCACCAGTGGTGGTAGCGGGAAAAAAAGCTCCTACAATGAGCAGTTCTTC.

This clonotype was counted many times. The J gene is TRBJ2-1, the V gene TRBV6-2 or TRBV6-3, with TRBD2 matching over 9 bases. Germline loops: CDR1 MNHEY, CDR2 SVGEGT. CDR3 length equals 15 residues. After removal of 2 bases from V and 7 bases from J, the junction contained 6 bases not matched to a gene. This chain's CDR3 is CASSYVGLAKNEQFF. CDR3 DNA: TGTGCCAGCAGTTACGTAGGACTAGCGAAGAATGAGCAGTTCTTC.

This clonotype has only a few counts. One junction end disagrees with the germline gene, perhaps due to a read error. The V gene is TRBV11-2, the J gene TRBJ2-1; D may be TRBD1 (7 bases). Germline assignment: CDR1 SGHAT and CDR2 FQNNGV. The CDR3 loop spans 12 amino acids. CDR3 protein: CASSLARGLANF. The CDR3 nucleotides read TGTGCCAGCAGCTTAGCTAGGGGGCTAGCGAACTTC.

This clonotype was observed many times. The genes are TRBV3-1 and TRBJ1-1; possibly TRBD1 for D (6 bases). CDR3 length: 15 residues. CDR1 LGHDT and CDR2 YNNKEL come from the germline V gene (reference sequence). V lost 4 bases, J lost 1 base, and 13 bases lay in between. The CDR3: CASSPTRTANTEAFF. The CDR3 DNA sequence: TGTGCCAGCAGCCCTACACGGACAGCGAACACTGAAGCTTTCTTT.

The rearrangement uses TRBV13 and TRBJ2-1; 14 positions match TRBD2. The V gene's germline CDR1 is PRHDT and CDR2 FYEKMQ (reference sequence). With V trimmed by 1 base and J by 7 bases, 6 bases remained unmatched. The CDR3 loop spans 17 amino acids. The DNA for the CDR3 is TGTGCCAGCAGCTTAGCGGGACTAGCGGGAGTAAATAATGAGCAGTTCTTC. It yields the protein CASSLAGLAGVNNEQFF.